The 26 T cell receptor beta chains given below trace back to one sample, sequenced in a study of tumor-infiltrating lymphocytes in primary liver carcinoma. Co-extracting RNA and DNA was done with about 20-33 mg of unsorted bulk tissue as input. Production of TCR beta cDNA used 500 ng total RNA together with a constant-region primer. Libraries of TCR beta came from three nested multiplex PCR rounds with slightly modified ARM-PCR. Both of the initial two PCR rounds ran for about 9 cycles and employed TRBV1-TRBV30 forward primers alongside a C-beta reverse primer. TCRdb independently ran MiXCR on the multiplex PCR reads; one entry per CDR3 protein. The sample includes some 55,000 distinct CDR3 sequences, 60% to 75% of them seen just once. Material for sequencing was liver tumor tissue from sampling region 2. As to subset: tumor region T2, inferior pole. Receptor source: a man aged 35 to 55 with primary liver carcinoma and hepatitis B virus infection.

This chain uses TRBV12-3 or TRBV12-4 with TRBJ1-4; no reliable D call. Between the trimmed V and J ends, which lost 8 bases and 4 bases, there was a span of 11 bases. This CDR3 is 13 amino acids long. Here the CDR3 DNA reads TGTGCCAGCTGTTCCAGCCATAATGAAAAACTGTTTTTT. Protein sequence: CASCSSHNEKLFF.

A remark on this clonotype: This may come from a read error, since a much larger clone is one base off. J is TRBJ2-7 and V is TRBV5-1; D is ambiguous. CDR3 size: 16 residues. Looked up from germline, CDR1 is SGHRS and CDR2 is YFSETQ. With 1 base removed from V and 2 bases from J, the gap between germline ends came to 16 bases. CDR3 residues: CASSLNPASLTYEQYF. CDR3 in DNA: TGCGCCAGCAGCTTGAACCCGGCCTCTTTGACCTACGAGCAGTACTTC.

To note about this clonotype: A read error may explain this, as a much larger clone is one base away. The V call is TRBV7-9, the J call TRBJ1-5; D remains unclear. Germline V gives CDR1 SEHNR, CDR2 FQNEAQ (reference sequence). The CDR3 consists of 12 residues. CDR3 bases: TGTGCCAGCGGCCATAGCGATCAGCCCCAGCATTTT. Protein: CASGHSDQPQHF.

About this clonotype: A read error may account for a junction end that differs from germline. The genes are TRBV12-3 or TRBV12-4 and TRBJ2-5; possibly TRBD1 or TRBD2 for D (6 bases each). This CDR3 region has 13 residues. CDR3 nucleotide sequence: TGTGTCAGCAGTATACAGGGACGGGAGACTCAGTACTTC. Its translation: CVSSIQGRETQYF.

The chain has TRBV6-1 and TRBJ2-1; D is possibly TRBD1 or TRBD2 (5 bases each). V dropped 1 base and J dropped 10 bases, with 11 bases sitting between them. This CDR3 region has 13 residues. Germline CDR1 reads MNHNS; CDR2 reads SASEGT. The CDR3 DNA reads TGTGCCAGCAGTGAAGAGGGTGGGGACGAGCAGTTCTTC. Its protein is CASSEEGGDEQFF.

Of note for this clonotype: This CDR3 is missing its conserved last phenylalanine or tryptophan, likely due to a read error. The chain links TRBV4-1 to TRBJ2-7, with D unresolved. Between the trimmed V and J ends, which lost 0 bases and 4 bases, there was a span of 13 bases. CDR3 length: 15 residues. CDR1 is MGHRA, CDR2 YSYEKL, per germline. As DNA, the CDR3 is TGCGCCAGCAGCCAAGATTCAGGAGTTCAATACGAGCAGTACCTC. This codes for CASSQDSGVQYEQYL.

This clonotype was counted a few times. Just one base apart from a much larger clone, this may be a read error. V is TRBV14 and J is TRBJ2-3; the match to TRBD2 covers 10 bases. The germline CDR1 and CDR2 sequences are SGHDN and FVKESK. The CDR3 contains 16 residues. The CDR3 reads CARSQPGLANTDTQYF. CDR3 nucleotides: TGTGCCAGAAGCCAACCGGGACTAGCGAACACAGATACGCAGTATTTT.

This clonotype was observed at least ten times. The rearrangement links TRBV28 to TRBJ1-2; the match to TRBD1 covers 9 bases. The CDR3 runs 14 residues. Trimming at V came to 7 bases and at J to 4 bases, leaving 7 bases not matched to a gene. Germline V gene lookup returns CDR1 MDHEN and CDR2 SYDVKM. Here the CDR3 DNA reads TGTGCCAGCAATACCGGGACAGGGATCTATGGCTACACCTTC. It encodes CASNTGTGIYGYTF.

This clonotype has just one count. The CDR3 DNA follows: TGCAGCGTAGACAGGAGGTTAGAGACCCAGTACTTC. This translates into CSVDRRLETQYF. V gene TRBV29-1 combines with J gene TRBJ2-5, with D perhaps TRBD1 (6 bases). Germline assignment: CDR1 SQVTM and CDR2 ANQGSEA. Between the trimmed V and J ends, which lost 6 bases and 4 bases, there was a span of 12 bases. The CDR3 extends over 12 amino acids.

With regard to this clonotype: The germline gene is not matched at one end of the junction; a read error may be the cause. The chain recombines TRBV29-1 with TRBJ1-2; 7 nucleotides align to TRBD1. The CDR3 extends over 17 amino acids. Germline-derived CDR1 and CDR2 are SQVTM and ANQGSEA. CDR3 loop: CSVEGSPQGGPNYGYPF. The CDR3 DNA is TGCAGCGTTGAAGGGAGCCCGCAGGGGGGACCCAACTATGGCTACCCCTTC. Full variable domain (rest looked up from reference TRBV29-1 and TRBJ1-2): SAVISQKPSRDICQRGTSLTIQCQVDSQVTMMFWYRQQPGQSLTLIATANQGSEATYESGFVIDKFPISRPNLTFSTLTVSNMSPEDSSIYLCSVEGSPQGGPNYGYPFGSGTRLTVV.

This clonotype was found many times. This sequence joins TRBV5-5 and TRBJ1-1, with a tentative D call TRBD1 (6 bases). V was cut by 4 bases and J by 6 bases, with 19 bases left in between. CDR3 length equals 15 residues. Germline CDR1 is SGHKS and CDR2 is YYEKEE (reference sequence). This CDR3 is CASSRGGGRGAEAFF. In DNA form, the CDR3 reads TGTGCCAGCAGCCGGGGCGGGGGGCGCGGGGCTGAAGCTTTCTTT. Variable domain in full (rest from reference TRBV5-5 and TRBJ1-1): DAGVTQSPTHLIKTRGQQVTLRCSPISGHKSVSWYQQVLGQGPQFIFQYYEKEERGRGNFPDRFSARQFPNYSSELNVNALLLGDSALYLCASSRGGGRGAEAFFGQGTRLTVV.

In its sample, this clonotype was seen once. The missing conserved phenylalanine or tryptophan at the end of this CDR3 makes a read error likely. The chain joins TRBV5-8 to TRBJ1-5, with D maybe TRBD1 (6 bases). The CDR3 contains 13 residues. Germline CDR1 reads SGHTS; CDR2 reads YDEGEE. The V end was cut by 3 bases, the J end by 6 bases, with 10 bases between. CDR3 in DNA: TGTGCCAGCAGCTCTGGCAGGGGTCAGCCCCAGCATCTT. It specifies CASSSGRGQPQHL.

To note about this clonotype: The CDR3 end shows no conserved phenylalanine or tryptophan, and so a read error is likely. The chain combines TRBV4-2 with TRBJ1-1; D call uncertain. In germline, CDR1 is LGHNA, CDR2 YNFKEQ. The CDR3 contains 16 residues. V lost 1 base to trimming and J lost 1 base, with 13 bases between them. The CDR3: CASSQGLQVGNTEAFL. The CDR3 DNA is TGTGCCAGCAGCCAAGGGCTTCAGGTGGGGAACACTGAAGCTTTCTTG.

This clonotype was counted at least ten times. The rearrangement uses TRBV6-5 and TRBJ2-7, with 8 bases matching TRBD1. CDR3 length equals 14 residues. V dropped 7 bases and J dropped 2; count of bases not matched to a gene: 7. CDR1 is MNHEY, CDR2 SVGAGI, per germline. CDR3 nucleotide sequence: TGTGCCAGCACCCCAGAGACAGGGGCCTACGAGCAGTACTTC. This sequence encodes CASTPETGAYEQYF.

V is TRBV10-2 and J is TRBJ1-5; TRBD1 agrees at 9 bases. Germline loops: CDR1 WSHSY, CDR2 SAAADI. The CDR3 loop spans 12 amino acids. The ends lost 6 bases at V and 11 bases at J; junction bases unmatched: 5. CDR3 bases: TGCGCCAGCAGGACAGGGGGTCAATCCCAGCATTTT. Encoded protein: CASRTGGQSQHF.

About this clonotype: No conserved phenylalanine or tryptophan ends this CDR3, so it is likely a read error. V and J are TRBV5-1 and TRBJ2-2; the D call may be TRBD1 or TRBD2 (5 bases each). With 0 bases removed from V and 9 bases from J, the gap between germline ends came to 21 bases. The CDR3 totals 17 residues. Germline CDR1 SGHRS, CDR2 YFSETQ. CDR3 region: CASSLAGTHQGARELFL. In DNA form, the CDR3 reads TGCGCCAGCAGCTTGGCCGGGACGCACCAAGGGGCCAGGGAGCTGTTTTTA.

To note about this clonotype: This may come from a read error, since a much larger clone is one base off. CDR3 region: CASSPGTLSYEQYF. The CDR3 bases are TGCGCCAGCAGCCCTGGGACACTCTCCTACGAGCAGTACTTC. The J gene is TRBJ2-7, the V gene TRBV5-1; D may be TRBD1 (6 bases). V was shortened by 4 bases and J by 0 bases, with 11 bases between the two germline ends. The CDR3 length is 14 residues. Germline V gene data show CDR1 as SGHRS and CDR2 as YFSETQ.

The table lists this clonotype with many counts. The chain links TRBV4-2 to TRBJ2-3; 11 bases map to TRBD1. Germline V gene data show CDR1 as LGHNA and CDR2 as YNFKEQ. The V segment lost 4 bases and the J segment 3 bases; nucleotides outside the gene matches: 6. The CDR3 contains 16 residues. The DNA of the CDR3 is TGTGCCAGCAGCCTCATGGGGACAGGGGGTACAGATACGCAGTATTTT. Encoded protein: CASSLMGTGGTDTQYF.

The chain carries TRBV11-2 and TRBJ2-5, with a possible D match to TRBD2 (6 bases). CDR1 is SGHAT, CDR2 FQNNGV, per germline. V dropped 3 bases and J dropped 7 bases, with 12 bases sitting between them. There are 13 residues in the CDR3. As DNA, the CDR3 is TGTGCCAGCAGCTTCTCGGGGGAAGGGACCCAGTACTTC. Translating it yields CASSFSGEGTQYF.

Of note for this clonotype: One end of the junction does not line up with germline, which may come from a read error. This chain connects TRBV12-3 or TRBV12-4 to TRBJ2-3; 14 bases match TRBD2. This CDR3 spans 19 amino acids. CDR3 amino acids: CVSCLGLAGVVPSADTQYF. CDR3 nucleotides: TGTGTCAGCTGTTTGGGACTAGCGGGAGTTGTCCCCTCCGCAGATACGCAATATTTT.

This clonotype has a single count. The V call is TRBV5-1, the J call TRBJ1-1; D uncertain. CDR1 SGHRS and CDR2 YFSETQ come from the germline V gene. The CDR3 totals 13 residues. Trimming stripped 8 bases from V and 6 bases from J, with 17 bases between. Written as DNA, the CDR3 is TGCGCCAGGAGCCCGAGACCGGGAGCTGAAGCTTTCTTT. Its translation is CARSPRPGAEAFF.

About this clonotype: This may stem from a read error, because a much larger clone lies one nucleotide away. The chain is built from TRBV12-3 or TRBV12-4 and TRBJ1-1; D is undetermined. This CDR3 has 13 residues. V lost 3 bases to trimming and J lost 6 bases, with 11 bases between them. The CDR3 bases are TGTGCCAGCAGTTTCGCAGCAGACGCTGAAGCTTTCTTT. Encoded protein: CASSFAADAEAFF.

Remarks on this clonotype: At one boundary the junction diverges from the germline segment, which might be a read error. The V gene is TRBV2, the J gene TRBJ2-3, with TRBD1 identical over 7 bases. The CDR3 loop spans 14 amino acids. Germline loops: CDR1 SNHLY, CDR2 FYNNEI. CDR3 bases: TGTGTCAGCGCGGCCGACAGGGCGGGAGATACGCAGTATTTT. This encodes CVSAADRAGDTQYF. The full variable domain, its missing parts supplied by reference TRBV2 and TRBJ2-3, is EPEVTQTPSHQVTQMGQEVILRCVPISNHLYFYWYRQILGQKVEFLVSFYNNEISEKSEIFDDQFSVERPDGSNFTLKIRSTKLEDSAMYFCVSAADRAGDTQYFGPGTRLTVL.

This clonotype was detected many times. This chain uses TRBV4-1 with TRBJ1-1; 11 nucleotides line up with TRBD1. Losses at the gene ends were 1 base for V and 0 bases for J; bases not matched to a gene: 4. This CDR3 region has 17 residues. CDR1 and CDR2 from the germline V gene are MGHRA and YSYEKL. The CDR3 spells CASSQAGQGVMNTEAFF. The CDR3 nucleotides are TGCGCCAGCAGCCAAGCGGGACAGGGGGTCATGAACACTGAAGCTTTCTTT.

The sample holds many counts of this clonotype. This chain uses TRBV4-1 with TRBJ2-3; D perhaps matches TRBD1 (5 bases). The CDR3 is 17 amino acids. V dropped 0 bases and J dropped 4 bases, with 17 bases sitting between them. The germline gives CDR1 MGHRA, CDR2 YSYEKL. CDR3 amino acids: CASSQEYRRGGADTQYF. The CDR3 DNA reads TGCGCCAGCAGCCAAGAATACAGGCGAGGTGGGGCAGATACGCAGTATTTT.

On this clonotype itself: Germline is not matched at one junction end, which may reflect a read error. V is TRBV6-5 and J is TRBJ2-7; D might be TRBD2 (6 bases). The CDR3 sequence is 14 residues long. Germline V gene sequence: CDR1 MNHEY, CDR2 SVGAGI. The CDR3 DNA reads as TGTGCCTCCAGGTCGGAGGGATTAGCCTACGAGCAGTGCTTC. Translation gives CASRSEGLAYEQCF.